This TCR beta chain appears in the sequencing data of a study of blood T cell repertoires in COVID-19. Methods used by the authors: Nucleated cell counts were estimated from reference gene primer amplification. Repertoires were generated with immunoSEQ multiplex PCR, while TCRdb's copy carries only in-frame clones and drops some. That table furnishes V, J and clone size, whereas the DNA furnished D and trimming. The table lists 200,000 to 300,000 clones, about 88% of them singletons. Trimming pared 2 bases from V and 11 bases from J, leaving 13 bases between. The length of the CDR3 is 13 residues. Germline V gene sequence: CDR1 LNHDA, CDR2 SQIVND (reference sequence).

Input material: peripheral blood. V is TRBV19 and J is TRBJ2-1, with no clear D. This receptor was obtained from a woman aged 55-70 years with COVID-19, enrolled during active disease. In nucleotides, the CDR3 is TGTGCCAGTAGTATATCAAGAGGAGAAAAGCAGTTCTTC. This translates into CASSISRGEKQFF.